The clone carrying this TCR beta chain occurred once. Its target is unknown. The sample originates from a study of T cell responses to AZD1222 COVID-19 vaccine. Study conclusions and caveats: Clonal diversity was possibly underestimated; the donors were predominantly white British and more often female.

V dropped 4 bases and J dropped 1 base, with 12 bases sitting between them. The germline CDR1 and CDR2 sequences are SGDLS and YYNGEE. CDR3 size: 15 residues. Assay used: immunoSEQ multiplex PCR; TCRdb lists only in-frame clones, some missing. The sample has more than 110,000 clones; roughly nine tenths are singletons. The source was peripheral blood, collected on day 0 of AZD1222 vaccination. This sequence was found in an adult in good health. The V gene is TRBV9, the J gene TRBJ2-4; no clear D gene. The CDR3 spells CASSLSYRAKNIQYF. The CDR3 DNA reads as TGTGCCAGCAGCTTATCCTATCGGGCCAAAAACATTCAGTACTTC.